The following is a T cell receptor beta chain sequence with its context. Study processing details: Estimation of nucleated cell counts relied on the amplification of reference gene primers. Sequencing was performed with immunoSEQ multiplex PCR; in TCRdb, only in-frame clones are kept and a portion is missing. D and trimming were read from the DNA, whereas the V and J calls and clone size are those reported in that table. The data hold hundreds of thousands of clones, with about 87% observed a single time. This entry comes from a study of blood T cell repertoires in COVID-19. About the research overall: The United States, Italy and Spain were the sources of the acute and convalescent COVID-19 samples. T cells, B-cell-depleted T cells, or PBMCs provided the cDNA or gDNA that served as material.

The CDR3 is 15 residues long. V gave up 6 bases and J gave up 8 bases; unmatched junction bases: 10. Germline CDR1 reads SNHLY; CDR2 reads FYNNEI. The clonotype originates from a man between 70 and 80 years old with acute or convalescent COVID-19. The V call is TRBV2, the J call TRBJ1-4, with 9 bases lining up with TRBD1. The material sequenced was peripheral blood. CDR3 region: CASRGRDRAYEKLFF. DNA of the CDR3: TGTGCCAGCAGGGGCCGGGACAGGGCCTACGAAAAACTGTTTTTT.